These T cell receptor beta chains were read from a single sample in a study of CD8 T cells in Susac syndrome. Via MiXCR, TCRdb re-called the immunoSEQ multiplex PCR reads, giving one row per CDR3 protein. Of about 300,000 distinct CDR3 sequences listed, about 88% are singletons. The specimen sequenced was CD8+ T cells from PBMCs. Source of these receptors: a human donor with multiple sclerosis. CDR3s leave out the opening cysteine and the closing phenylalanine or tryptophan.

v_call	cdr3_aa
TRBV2	ASIRQGQETQY
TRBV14	ASSLGQGRNLEGYT
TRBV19	ASSTGLEKLF
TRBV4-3	ASGQEGQSEKLF
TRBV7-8	ASSTDDRVGEQY
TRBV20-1	SAPGGVSGELF
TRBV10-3	AISESGSTGNEQF
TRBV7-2	ASSLSLRMNTEAF
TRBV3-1	ASSQGTSGGEVETQY
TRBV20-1	SAATVFRGSGTQETQY